The present entry profiles one T cell receptor (beta chain) with its context. The data are from a study of CDR3 diversity in severe acne. V lost 8 bases, J lost 0 bases, and 11 bases lay in between. CDR3 length: 14 amino acids. Germline V CDR1 and CDR2: SNHLY, FYNNEI. TCRdb reprocessed the PCR reads via MiXCR and lists one record per CDR3 protein. The table records over 85,000 distinct CDR3 sequences, roughly 51% of them present only once. The V call is TRBV2, the J call TRBJ1-5, with D hard to call. The sequencing sample was made of blood. This clonotype originated in a male donor with acne. The CDR3 reads CASLGWDSNQPQHF. CDR3 in DNA: TGTGCCAGCCTCGGCTGGGATAGCAATCAGCCCCAGCATTTT.